The source of this T cell receptor beta chain is a study of beta chain features in type 1 diabetes. This clone has more than one count but fewer than ten. What it recognizes is unknown. Notes on the study in general: High-TCR-expressing cells could be over-represented by cDNA sequencing. Whether TCRB rearrangement is influenced by HLA type went unresolved here. Researchers report that Type 1 diabetes patients had moderately but significantly shorter TCRB CDR3s across all four CD4+ subsets.

Isolation of CD4+ naive, central memory, regulatory and stem cell-like memory cells was achieved by sorting via CD45RO/CCR7/CD25/CD127/CD95/CD27. Sort purity for all populations was recorded as exceeding 98%. All of the isolated RNA was reverse transcribed, so expressed TCRB transcripts were sequenced. Measured with immunoSEQ multiplex PCR; TCRdb has only the in-frame clones, and not every one. The sample holds fewer than 450,000 clones, about 13% seen once. This CDR3 comprises 15 residues. Trimming took 1 base from V and 3 from J; bases not matched to a gene: 6. CDR1 is SGHNT, CDR2 YYREEE, per germline (reference sequence).

This clonotype was obtained from a young woman with type 1 diabetes. The sequencing input was naive CD4+ T cells from blood. This chain joins TRBV5-4 and TRBJ2-5; 7 bases line up with TRBD2. CDR3 loop: CASSLSSGAEETQYF. CDR3 sequence (DNA): TGTGCCAGCAGCTTGTCGAGCGGGGCAGAAGAGACCCAGTACTTC.